Shown below are 19 T cell receptor beta chains from a single sample sequenced in a study of cytomegalovirus exposure and HLA in healthy donors. In the PCR, 60 Vbeta and 13 Jbeta primers were used. TCRdb's table, derived via immunoSEQ multiplex PCR, lists solely in-frame clones and lacks some. This sample has about 180,000 clones, with over 80% found just once. Input material: PBMCs. Receptor source: a girl between 5 and 17 years old in good health and CMV-seropositive.

V usage is TRBV2 and J usage is TRBJ2-3, with 14 positions matching TRBD2. J gave up 10 bases and V 6 bases, and 3 bases lay outside the gene matches. This CDR3 spans 13 amino acids. Germline V lookup: CDR1 SNHLY, CDR2 FYNNEI. Written as DNA, the CDR3 is TGTGCCAGCAGCCAGACTAGCGGGAGGGCGCAGTATTTT. It is translated as CASSQTSGRAQYF.

This clone has only a few counts. The chain recombines TRBV7-9 with TRBJ2-5, with a possible D match to TRBD1 (6 bases). The CDR3 extends over 13 amino acids. Trimming removed 5 bases from V and 4 bases from J, with 11 bases in between. Germline V gene sequence: CDR1 SEHNR, CDR2 FQNEAQ (reference sequence). The CDR3 DNA is TGTGCCAGCAGCCCCAGGGGAGTAGAGACCCAGTACTTC. It encodes CASSPRGVETQYF. The full variable domain, its missing parts supplied by reference TRBV7-9 and TRBJ2-5, is DTGVSQNPRHKITKRGQNVTFRCDPISEHNRLYWYRQTLGQGPEFLTYFQNEAQLEKSRLLSDRFSAERPKGSFSTLEIQRTEQGDSAMYLCASSPRGVETQYFGPGTRLLVL.

The chain is built from TRBV7-6 and TRBJ2-1; weak D call: TRBD1 (5 bases). The V gene lost 6 bases and the J gene lost 5 bases, with 17 bases spanning the gap. This CDR3 has 15 residues. Looked up from germline, CDR1 is SGHVS and CDR2 is FNYEAQ. CDR3 nucleotide sequence: TGTGCCAGCAGACCATGGCAGGGTTCTAACAATGAGCAGTTCTTC. Translation gives CASRPWQGSNNEQFF.

The V call is TRBV7-9, the J call TRBJ2-1, with 7 bases lining up with TRBD2. This CDR3 has 15 residues. Trimming cost V 6 bases and J 4 bases; bases outside gene matches: 9. Germline CDR1 is SEHNR and CDR2 is FQNEAQ (reference sequence). The CDR3 here is CASSKGGSLYNEQFF. The CDR3 bases are TGTGCCAGCAGTAAAGGCGGGAGCCTATACAATGAGCAGTTCTTC.

The table lists this clone with a count of one. This chain uses TRBV7-8 with TRBJ2-1, with TRBD2 matching over 9 bases. V dropped 9 bases and J dropped 9; count of bases not matched to a gene: 12. Germline V gives CDR1 SGHVS, CDR2 FQNEAQ. CDR3 length: 14 amino acids. The CDR3 region is CASSWASGNGEQFF. The CDR3, as DNA: TGTGCCAGTTCGTGGGCTAGCGGGAATGGTGAGCAGTTCTTC.

This clone was recorded once. The chain joins TRBV7-9 to TRBJ1-2, with TRBD1 identical over 12 bases. The length of the CDR3 is 19 residues. The junction had 16 bases not matched to a gene; V was cut back by 4 bases and J by 4 bases. From germline, CDR1 is SEHNR and CDR2 FQNEAQ (reference sequence). The CDR3 loop is CASSSLRPGTGGAFYGYTF. The CDR3 region has the DNA TGTGCCAGCAGCTCCCTCCGCCCTGGGACAGGGGGCGCCTTCTATGGCTACACCTTC.

The chain is built from TRBV15 and TRBJ2-7; the D gene is possibly TRBD2 (6 bases). CDR1 and CDR2 from the germline V gene are LNHNV and YYDKDF (reference sequence). This CDR3 has 15 residues. The V end was cut by 1 base, the J end by 3 bases, with 13 bases between. The CDR3, as DNA: TGTGCCACCAGCAGAGGGGGACGGGAGCACTACGAGCAGTACTTC. Its protein product is CATSRGGREHYEQYF. The whole variable domain, filled in from reference TRBV15 and TRBJ2-7, reads DAMVIQNPRYQVTQFGKPVTLSCSQTLNHNVMYWYQQKSSQAPKLLFHYYDKDFNNEADTPDNFQSRRPNTSFCFLDIRSPGLGDTAMYLCATSRGGREHYEQYFGPGTRLTVT.

The chain combines TRBV29-1 with TRBJ1-2, with D maybe TRBD1 (5 bases). This CDR3 spans 10 amino acids. Trimming pared 7 bases from V and 13 bases from J, leaving 16 bases between. Germline CDR1 and CDR2: SQVTM and ANQGSEA. The CDR3 here is CSALDIIRTF. DNA for the CDR3: TGCAGCGCCCTGGACATTATTCGCACCTTC.

The V call is TRBV30, the J call TRBJ1-2; 10 nucleotides match TRBD1. V lost 3 bases, J lost 2 bases, and 0 bases stayed unmatched. The CDR3 contains 13 residues. Germline CDR1 reads GTSNPN; CDR2 reads SVGIG (reference sequence). In nucleotides, the CDR3 is TGTGCCTGGAGGACAGGGGGCAACTATGGCTACACCTTC. Translated, it gives CAWRTGGNYGYTF.

This rearrangement joins TRBV28 to TRBJ2-7; no firm D call. The germline V gene has CDR1 MDHEN and CDR2 SYDVKM. V lost 3 bases to trimming and J lost 2 bases, with 5 bases between them. The CDR3 has 12 amino acids. This CDR3 reads CASSLATYEQYF. CDR3 coding DNA: TGTGCCAGCAGTTTGGCAACCTACGAGCAGTACTTC.

This clone was seen a handful of times. This sequence joins TRBV5-1 and TRBJ1-2, with 10 bases lining up with TRBD1. Germline CDR1 SGHRS, CDR2 YFSETQ. V lost 4 bases, J lost 4 bases, and 7 bases stayed unmatched. The CDR3 extends over 15 amino acids. The CDR3 region is CASSTRTGGGYGYTF. The CDR3 DNA sequence: TGCGCCAGCAGCACCAGGACAGGGGGGGGCTATGGCTACACCTTC.

V is TRBV15 and J is TRBJ2-3, with 12 bases aligning to TRBD2. The V segment lost 4 bases and the J segment 7 bases; nucleotides outside the gene matches: 9. Germline V gene sequence: CDR1 LNHNV, CDR2 YYDKDF (reference sequence). The CDR3 is made up of 16 amino acids. The CDR3 loop is CATSTLTSGGGNTQYF. The CDR3 coding sequence is TGTGCCACCAGCACTCTGACTAGCGGGGGCGGGAATACGCAGTATTTT. Looking up the rest from reference TRBV15 and TRBJ2-3 gives the full variable domain: DAMVIQNPRYQVTQFGKPVTLSCSQTLNHNVMYWYQQKSSQAPKLLFHYYDKDFNNEADTPDNFQSRRPNTSFCFLDIRSPGLGDTAMYLCATSTLTSGGGNTQYFGPGTRLTVL.

V gene TRBV7-3 combines with J gene TRBJ2-1; 14 nucleotides align to TRBD2. V was clipped by 5 bases and J by 9 bases; unmatched bases: 15. The CDR3 runs 18 residues. Germline V gene sequence: CDR1 SGHTA, CDR2 FQGTGA. CDR3 sequence reads: CASSPTTGLAGVIGEQFF. CDR3 DNA: TGTGCCAGCAGCCCGACCACGGGACTAGCGGGAGTTATCGGTGAGCAGTTCTTC.

This clone has more than one count but fewer than ten. V gene TRBV11-3 combines with J gene TRBJ2-1; 11 bases are shared with TRBD2. This CDR3 is built from 17 residues. Germline assignment: CDR1 SGHNT and CDR2 YENEEA. J gave up 6 bases and V 5 bases, and 12 bases lay outside the gene matches. The CDR3 nucleotides are TGTGCCAGCAGCCCACCCGCCGGGACTAGCGGAGGCAATGAGCAGTTCTTC. Translating gives CASSPPAGTSGGNEQFF.

The count of this clone is one. V and J are TRBV5-1 and TRBJ2-5; 12 bases agree with TRBD2. The junction had 5 bases not matched to a gene; V was cut back by 10 bases and J by 1 base. Per the germline V gene, CDR1 is SGHRS and CDR2 is YFSETQ. CDR3 size: 14 residues. The CDR3 bases are TGCGCCGTCGGACTAGCGGGGACCCAAGAGACCCAGTACTTC. Translated: CAVGLAGTQETQYF.

This chain links TRBV5-1 with TRBJ2-1, with 9 bases that match TRBD2. The ends lost 0 bases at V and 5 bases at J; junction bases unmatched: 3. The CDR3 contains 15 residues. Germline V gene data show CDR1 as SGHRS and CDR2 as YFSETQ. As DNA, the CDR3 is TGCGCCAGCAGCTTGGGCGGGAGGGGGGACAATGAGCAGTTCTTC. Translating it yields CASSLGGRGDNEQFF.

The rearrangement joins TRBV18 to TRBJ2-5; D gene ambiguous. This CDR3 contains 13 residues. V was cut by 2 bases and J by 5 bases, with 9 bases left in between. Per germline, CDR1 KGHSH and CDR2 LQKENI. The CDR3 DNA sequence: TGTGCCAGCTCACCAACGAACGGGGAGACCCAGTACTTC. This codes for CASSPTNGETQYF.

There are a few counts of this clone. The chain is built from TRBV2 and TRBJ1-4, with D unclear. Germline loops: CDR1 SNHLY, CDR2 FYNNEI. V was trimmed by 8 bases and J by 0 bases, leaving 7 bases between them. The CDR3 sequence is 13 residues long. CDR3 sequence: CASQRATNEKLFF. CDR3 nucleotide sequence: TGTGCCAGCCAGAGGGCAACTAATGAAAAACTGTTTTTT.

The DNA of the CDR3 is TGTGCCAGCAGTTTAGGTGACAGGGGCGAGCAGTACTTC. Translated: CASSLGDRGEQYF. The chain joins TRBV27 to TRBJ2-7; 8 positions match TRBD1. The ends lost 2 bases at V and 6 bases at J; junction bases unmatched: 3. The CDR3 covers 13 residues. Germline CDR1 MNHEY, CDR2 SMNVEV (reference sequence).